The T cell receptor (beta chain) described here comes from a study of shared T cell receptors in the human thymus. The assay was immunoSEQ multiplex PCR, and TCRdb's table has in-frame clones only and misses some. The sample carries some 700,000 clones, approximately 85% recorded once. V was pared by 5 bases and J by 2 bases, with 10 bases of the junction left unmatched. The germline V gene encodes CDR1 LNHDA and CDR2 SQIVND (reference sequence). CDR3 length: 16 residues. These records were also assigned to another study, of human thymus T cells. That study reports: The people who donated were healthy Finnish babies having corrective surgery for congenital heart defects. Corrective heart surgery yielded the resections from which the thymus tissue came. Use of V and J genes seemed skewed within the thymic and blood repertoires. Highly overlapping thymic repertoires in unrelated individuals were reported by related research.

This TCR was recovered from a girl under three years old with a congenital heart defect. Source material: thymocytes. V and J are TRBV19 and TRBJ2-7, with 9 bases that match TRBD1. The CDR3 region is CASSPGQGGETYEQYF. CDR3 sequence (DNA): TGTGCCAGTAGTCCGGGACAGGGAGGAGAGACCTACGAGCAGTACTTC.